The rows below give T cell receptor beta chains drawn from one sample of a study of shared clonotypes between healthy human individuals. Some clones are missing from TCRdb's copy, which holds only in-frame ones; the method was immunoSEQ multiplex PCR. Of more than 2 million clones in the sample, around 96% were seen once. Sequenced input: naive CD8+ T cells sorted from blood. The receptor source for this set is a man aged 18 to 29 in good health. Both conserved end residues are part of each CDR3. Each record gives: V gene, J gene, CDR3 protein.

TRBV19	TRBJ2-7	CASSIEVGQPSYEQYF
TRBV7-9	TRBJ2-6	CASSLEGQGASGANVLTF
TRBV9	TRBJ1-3	CASSAHRDPGNTIYF
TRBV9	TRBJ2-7	CASSNTPGTGAREQYF
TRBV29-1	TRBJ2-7	CSVGSGGLDEQYF
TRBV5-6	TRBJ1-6	CASSLGGDYNSPLHF
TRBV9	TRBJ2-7	CASSRTQGIGDWNYEQYF
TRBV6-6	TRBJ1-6	CASSYSNFGVSPLHF
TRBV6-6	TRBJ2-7	CASSYPGPAESEQYF
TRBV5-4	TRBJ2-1	CASSSTNEQFF
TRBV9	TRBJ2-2	CASSPGAGELFF
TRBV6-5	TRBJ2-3	CASSRGLGADTQYF
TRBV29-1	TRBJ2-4	CSVEEGSLEGNIQYF
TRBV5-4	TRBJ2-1	CASSQDRSSYNEQFF
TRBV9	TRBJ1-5	CASSPQGDQPQHF
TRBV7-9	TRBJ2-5	CASSPWTEETQYF
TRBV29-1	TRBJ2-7	CSALGGSSYEQYF
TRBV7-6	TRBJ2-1	CASSLRNQYNEQFF
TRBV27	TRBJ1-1	CASSFRYMNTEAFF
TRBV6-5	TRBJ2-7	CASSYSEGYEQYF
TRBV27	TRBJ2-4	CASQRDRGPGSIQYF
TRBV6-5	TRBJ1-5	CASSYMAGEQPQHF
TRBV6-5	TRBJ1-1	CASSSHMSTEAFF
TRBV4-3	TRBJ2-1	CASSQATGTAYNEQFF
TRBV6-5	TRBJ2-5	CASGGPFSGAETQYF
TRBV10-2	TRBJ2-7	CASSQSRGGSYEQYF
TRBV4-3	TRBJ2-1	CTSSPHQGLAGASYNEQFF
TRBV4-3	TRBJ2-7	CASSQEGGILGSGTYEQYF
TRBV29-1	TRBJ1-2	CSVEEVGAGYTF
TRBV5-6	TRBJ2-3	CASSERGQGESVNTQYF
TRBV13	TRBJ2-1	CASSLGTAGGYEQFF
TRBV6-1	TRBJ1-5	CASSVRPQKSNQPQHF
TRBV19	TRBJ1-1	CASSATGTWNTEAFF
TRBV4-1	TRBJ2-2	CASSLLDANTGELFF
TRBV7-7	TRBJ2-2	CASSFQGLNTGELFF
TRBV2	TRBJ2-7	CASSEAVSYEQYF
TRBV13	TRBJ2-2	CASSTQDASGELFF
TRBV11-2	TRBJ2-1	CASSLDGGYNEQFF
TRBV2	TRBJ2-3	CASRGTSGTYTFTDTQYF
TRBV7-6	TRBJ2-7	CASSLPPGGSGSPLPYEQYF
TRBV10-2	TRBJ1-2	CASSEFVQGQWYGYTF